The next 28 T cell receptor beta chains were all read from a single sample in a study of cytomegalovirus exposure and HLA in healthy donors. PCR involved 60 Vbeta and 13 Jbeta primers. The method was immunoSEQ multiplex PCR; TCRdb's version includes in-frame clones alone and lacks a portion of them. The sample shows 100,000 to 150,000 clones, 70% to 85% of them seen only once. The material sequenced was PBMCs. Receptors were obtained from a boy between 2 and 10 years old in good health and CMV-seronegative.

The chain links TRBV27 to TRBJ2-2, with 10 positions matching TRBD2. This CDR3 has 19 amino acids. After removal of 5 bases from V and 2 bases from J, the junction contained 14 bases not matched to a gene. The germline V gene has CDR1 MNHEY and CDR2 SMNVEV (reference sequence). The CDR3 region is CASSRPRGSGGLNTGELFF. Here the CDR3 DNA reads TGTGCCAGCAGTAGACCTCGGGGTAGCGGGGGGCTTAACACCGGGGAGCTGTTTTTT.

This clone was seen a single time. The chain couples TRBV2 to TRBJ2-1; D call uncertain. V lost 6 bases to trimming and J lost 0 bases, with 6 bases between them. The CDR3 has 13 residues. Germline V lookup: CDR1 SNHLY, CDR2 FYNNEI. In nucleotides, the CDR3 is TGTGCCAGCAGGTCGAGCTCCTACAATGAGCAGTTCTTC. Residues: CASRSSSYNEQFF.

The chain joins TRBV4-1 to TRBJ1-2, with D unresolved. V was cut by 1 base and J by 13 bases, with 10 bases left in between. This CDR3 region has 11 residues. The germline V gene encodes CDR1 MGHRA and CDR2 YSYEKL. The CDR3 DNA reads TGCGCCAGCAGCCAAGGAGGGAGCCGCACCTTC. It is translated as CASSQGGSRTF.

V gene TRBV11-2 combines with J gene TRBJ1-2, with D perhaps TRBD1 (6 bases). Germline values: CDR1 SGHAT, CDR2 FQNNGV. The germline V and J ends were trimmed by 5 bases and 6 bases, with 13 bases remaining between them. The CDR3 has 13 residues. The CDR3 loop is CASSPRGRNGYTF. In DNA form, the CDR3 reads TGTGCCAGCAGCCCCAGGGGAAGGAATGGCTACACCTTC. The variable domain in full, with the rest retrieved from reference TRBV11-2 and TRBJ1-2, is EAGVAQSPRYKIIEKRQSVAFWCNPISGHATLYWYQQILGQGPKLLIQFQNNGVVDDSQLPKDRFSAERLKGVDSTLKIQPAKLEDSAVYLCASSPRGRNGYTFGSGTRLTVV.

This clone was recorded a few times. At one end the junction does not follow the germline gene, possibly because of a read error. This chain connects TRBV13 to TRBJ2-7; 7 bases fit TRBD1. CDR3 length: 12 residues. CDR1 is PRHDT, CDR2 FYEKMQ, per germline (reference sequence). The CDR3 loop reads CASSLGWDSPFF. The CDR3 nucleotides are TGTGCCAGCAGCTTAGGATGGGACAGTCCTTTTTTC.

The rearrangement uses TRBV4-1 and TRBJ1-2, with TRBD1 identical over 7 bases. In germline, CDR1 is MGHRA, CDR2 YSYEKL. CDR3 size: 19 residues. The trim removed 3 bases at V and 2 bases at J, leaving 18 bases unmatched. DNA for the CDR3: TGCGCCAGCAGCCAGCCCTTATCCCGGTGGGACAGAGGAAACTATGGCTACACCTTC. It specifies CASSQPLSRWDRGNYGYTF.

This sequence joins TRBV10-3 and TRBJ2-1; D unclear. V was trimmed by 3 bases and J by 10 bases, leaving 7 bases between them. Germline loops: CDR1 ENHRY, CDR2 SYGVKD. CDR3 size: 11 residues. The CDR3 loop reads CAISDVLEQFF. The CDR3 bases are TGTGCCATCAGTGACGTTCTGGAGCAGTTCTTC.

This clone occurred once. V gene TRBV7-9 combines with J gene TRBJ1-4; TRBD1 might be the D (5 bases). The germline V gene has CDR1 SEHNR and CDR2 FQNEAQ (reference sequence). Deletions cut 5 bases from V and 8 bases from J, with 15 bases between. This CDR3 is 14 amino acids long. The CDR3 sequence is CASSPNQGGEKLFF. As DNA, the CDR3 is TGTGCCAGCAGCCCCAATCAGGGTGGGGAAAAACTGTTTTTT. The complete variable domain, with remaining parts taken from reference TRBV7-9 and TRBJ1-4, reads DTGVSQNPRHKITKRGQNVTFRCDPISEHNRLYWYRQTLGQGPEFLTYFQNEAQLEKSRLLSDRFSAERPKGSFSTLEIQRTEQGDSAMYLCASSPNQGGEKLFFGSGTQLSVL.

The J gene is TRBJ2-4, the V gene TRBV18, with D possibly TRBD2 on 7 matching bases. Germline CDR1 is KGHSH and CDR2 is LQKENI. This CDR3 contains 18 residues. Deletions cut 0 bases from V and 4 bases from J, with 19 bases between. This CDR3 is CASSPPGTLLAHKNIQYF. The CDR3 bases are TGTGCCAGCTCACCACCAGGGACACTACTAGCGCATAAAAACATTCAGTACTTC.

The chain carries TRBV7-2 and TRBJ1-2; 10 bases fit TRBD1. Germline values: CDR1 SGHTA, CDR2 FQGNSA. J gave up 4 bases and V 3 bases, and 2 bases lay outside the gene matches. The CDR3 runs to 14 residues. The CDR3 sequence: CASSFRDRGYGYTF. The CDR3, as DNA: TGTGCCAGCAGCTTCCGGGACAGGGGCTATGGCTACACCTTC.

CDR3 amino acids: CVTPGTGKGGYTF. CDR3 bases: TGTGTAACTCCCGGGACAGGGAAAGGTGGCTACACCTTC. The chain carries TRBV30 and TRBJ1-2, with TRBD1 matching 9 bases. This CDR3 is 13 amino acids long. From germline, CDR1 is GTSNPN and CDR2 SVGIG (reference sequence).

V is TRBV6-5 and J is TRBJ1-1; D ambiguous. Trimming stripped 4 bases from V and 0 bases from J, with 9 bases between. Germline-derived CDR1 and CDR2 are MNHEY and SVGAGI. The CDR3 covers 14 residues. DNA of the CDR3: TGTGCCAGCAGTTTTATGGCAGTGAACACTGAAGCTTTCTTT. It translates to CASSFMAVNTEAFF.

The rearrangement joins TRBV19 to TRBJ1-3, with 7 positions matching TRBD1. With 10 bases clipped from V and 0 bases from J, the junction kept 6 bases outside the gene matches. Looked up from germline, CDR1 is LNHDA and CDR2 is SQIVND (reference sequence). The CDR3 runs to 14 residues. The DNA for the CDR3 is TGTGCCACCAAGGACAGGCGCTCTGGAAACACCATATATTTT. The encoded protein is CATKDRRSGNTIYF. Drawing the rest from reference TRBV19 and TRBJ1-3, the complete variable domain is DGGITQSPKYLFRKEGQNVTLSCEQNLNHDAMYWYRQDPGQGLRLIYYSQIVNDFQKGDIAEGYSVSREKKESFPLTVTSAQKNPTAFYLCATKDRRSGNTIYFGEGSWLTVV.

The chain has TRBV5-6 and TRBJ2-7; no definite D call. Trimming shortened V by 1 base and J by 3 bases, and 8 bases separated the two germline ends. The CDR3 runs to 13 residues. Germline V gives CDR1 SGHDT, CDR2 YYEEEE. CDR3 DNA: TGTGCCAGCAGCTTGAACGGGTACTACGAGCAGTACTTC. Amino acid sequence: CASSLNGYYEQYF.

This chain uses TRBV2 with TRBJ1-5; 7 positions match TRBD1. J lost 4 bases, V lost 6 bases, and 3 bases had no gene match. The V gene's germline CDR1 is SNHLY and CDR2 FYNNEI. This CDR3 is built from 13 residues. CDR3 residues: CASRETGNQPQHF. As DNA, the CDR3 is TGTGCCAGCAGGGAGACAGGGAATCAGCCCCAGCATTTT. The full variable domain, its missing parts supplied by reference TRBV2 and TRBJ1-5, is EPEVTQTPSHQVTQMGQEVILRCVPISNHLYFYWYRQILGQKVEFLVSFYNNEISEKSEIFDDQFSVERPDGSNFTLKIRSTKLEDSAMYFCASRETGNQPQHFGDGTRLSIL.

CDR3 coding DNA: TGTGCCAGCAAGGGGGCGAGCAATCAGCCCCAGCATTTT. Translation: CASKGASNQPQHF. The chain recombines TRBV27 with TRBJ1-5; 7 bases line up with TRBD1. The junction had 1 base not matched to a gene; V was cut back by 7 bases and J by 1 base. Germline CDR1 is MNHEY and CDR2 is SMNVEV (reference sequence). This CDR3 is 13 amino acids long.

The CDR3 bases are TGTGCCAGCAGCTTAGAACTACTTGCCGGAAACACCATATATTTT. It is translated as CASSLELLAGNTIYF. This chain joins TRBV7-9 and TRBJ1-3; D remains unclear. Looked up from germline, CDR1 is SEHNR and CDR2 is FQNEAQ (reference sequence). The CDR3 extends over 15 amino acids. V lost 1 base to trimming and J lost 4 bases, with 11 bases between them.

The rearrangement joins TRBV19 to TRBJ2-7; TRBD1 matches at 9 bases. This CDR3 comprises 18 residues. From germline, CDR1 is LNHDA and CDR2 SQIVND (reference sequence). Trimming took 4 bases from V and 6 from J; bases not matched to a gene: 19. CDR3: CASSTTGLIGQGMGEQYF. The CDR3 bases are TGTGCCAGTAGTACCACCGGTTTAATAGGACAGGGGATGGGCGAGCAGTACTTC.

The V call is TRBV7-3, the J call TRBJ1-6; 7 bases agree with TRBD1. This CDR3 spans 13 amino acids. The germline V gene encodes CDR1 SGHTA and CDR2 FQGTGA. V lost 9 bases and J lost 7; bases outside the gene matches: 6. Here the CDR3 reads CASSVQGNSPLHF. Here the CDR3 DNA reads TGTGCCAGTTCTGTACAGGGGAATTCACCCCTCCACTTT.

This chain connects TRBV30 to TRBJ2-2, with D possibly TRBD1 on 5 matching bases. Trimming removed 2 bases from V and 9 bases from J, with 13 bases in between. From germline, CDR1 is GTSNPN and CDR2 SVGIG (reference sequence). CDR3 length: 13 amino acids. The CDR3 bases are TGTGCCTGGAGTCCGGACATGGTCCGGGAGCTGTTTTTT. This codes for CAWSPDMVRELFF.

This chain joins TRBV6-1 and TRBJ1-1; 7 bases are shared with TRBD1. J was trimmed by 6 bases and V by 6 bases; bases with no gene match: 7. This CDR3 has 13 amino acids. CDR1 MNHNS and CDR2 SASEGT come from the germline V gene. The CDR3 DNA reads as TGTGCCAGCAGGGAACAGGGGAAGGCTGAAGCTTTCTTT. It codes for CASREQGKAEAFF.

The rearrangement links TRBV28 to TRBJ1-4; no definite D call. The CDR3 runs to 14 residues. Germline values: CDR1 MDHEN, CDR2 SYDVKM. With 3 bases removed from V and 6 bases from J, the gap between germline ends came to 11 bases. The CDR3 is CASSFHSSDEKLFF. The CDR3 DNA sequence: TGTGCCAGCAGTTTTCACAGCTCAGATGAAAAACTGTTTTTT.

This chain connects TRBV6-1 to TRBJ2-7; D is undetermined. CDR1 MNHNS and CDR2 SASEGT come from the germline V gene. Trimming removed 4 bases at V and 3 bases at J, with 7 bases between. CDR3 length: 12 residues. The CDR3 DNA sequence: TGTGCCAGCAGTGGCGGCTACTACGAGCAGTACTTC. Translating it yields CASSGGYYEQYF.

The V and J genes are TRBV5-6 and TRBJ1-2; TRBD1 matches at 12 bases. J was trimmed by 8 bases and V by 4 bases; bases with no gene match: 9. Germline CDR1 is SGHDT and CDR2 is YYEEEE. The CDR3 covers 15 residues. The CDR3 loop reads CASSPGTGGAGGYTF. The CDR3 bases are TGTGCCAGCAGCCCCGGGACAGGGGGCGCGGGAGGCTACACCTTC.

The rearrangement joins TRBV9 to TRBJ2-3; perhaps TRBD2 as D (6 bases). Trimming stripped 0 bases from V and 4 bases from J, with 12 bases between. This CDR3 is built from 15 residues. The germline V gene encodes CDR1 SGDLS and CDR2 YYNGEE. The DNA of the CDR3 is TGTGCCAGCAGCGTAGTCGGTTGGGAGGCAGATACGCAGTATTTT. Amino acids: CASSVVGWEADTQYF.

This clone has a single count. Different DNA sequences within this sample yield the same CDR3. J is TRBJ1-1 and V is TRBV5-1; TRBD1 matches at 10 bases. The ends lost 4 bases at V and 3 bases at J; junction bases unmatched: 3. The CDR3 loop spans 14 amino acids. In germline, CDR1 is SGHRS, CDR2 YFSETQ. CDR3 protein: CASSLGTGDTEAFF. CDR3 DNA: TGCGCCAGCAGCCTAGGGACAGGGGACACTGAAGCTTTCTTT.

V and J are TRBV7-3 and TRBJ2-1, with 12 bases matching TRBD2. The CDR3 contains 16 residues. Germline V gene sequence: CDR1 SGHTA, CDR2 FQGTGA. The V segment lost 5 bases and the J segment 7 bases; nucleotides outside the gene matches: 9. CDR3 DNA: TGTGCCAGCAGCGCCACTAGCGGGAGGTTTTATAATGAGCAGTTCTTC. This encodes CASSATSGRFYNEQFF.

This chain connects TRBV13 to TRBJ2-1; D may be TRBD2 (7 bases). V was shortened by 1 base and J by 8 bases, with 9 bases between the two germline ends. CDR3 length: 13 amino acids. In germline, CDR1 is PRHDT, CDR2 FYEKMQ (reference sequence). CDR3 in amino acids: CASSLVRGHEQFF. The CDR3 region has the DNA TGTGCCAGCAGCTTAGTGCGGGGGCATGAGCAGTTCTTC.